This TCR beta chain was captured in a study of cytomegalovirus exposure and HLA in healthy donors. Study in general: Caucasian-associated ancestry cluster membership applied to about four fifths of approximately 420 genotyped donors.

Study-level findings and limits: Upon later analysis, TCR association rates were observed to vary by HLA locus, being highest for DRB1 and lowest for HLA-C. TCR beta chain V- and J-gene trimming was linked, in a later analysis, to a missense variant in DCLRE1C.

The PCR had 60 Vbeta and 13 Jbeta primers. Repertoires were generated with immunoSEQ multiplex PCR, while TCRdb's copy carries only in-frame clones and drops some. Of about 250,000 clones in the sample, approximately 80% were seen once. On this clone: Antigen: not known.

The V end was cut by 1 base, the J end by 10 bases, with 11 bases between. CDR1 is MDHEN, CDR2 SYDVKM, per germline. The CDR3 sequence is 13 residues long. This receptor was identified in a girl between 2 and 10 years old in good health and CMV-seronegative. The sample taken for sequencing was PBMCs. The chain has TRBV28 and TRBJ2-1; unclear D gene. The CDR3 DNA reads TGTGCCAGCAGTTTATACTACAATGAGGAGCAGTTCTTC. Translated: CASSLYYNEEQFF.